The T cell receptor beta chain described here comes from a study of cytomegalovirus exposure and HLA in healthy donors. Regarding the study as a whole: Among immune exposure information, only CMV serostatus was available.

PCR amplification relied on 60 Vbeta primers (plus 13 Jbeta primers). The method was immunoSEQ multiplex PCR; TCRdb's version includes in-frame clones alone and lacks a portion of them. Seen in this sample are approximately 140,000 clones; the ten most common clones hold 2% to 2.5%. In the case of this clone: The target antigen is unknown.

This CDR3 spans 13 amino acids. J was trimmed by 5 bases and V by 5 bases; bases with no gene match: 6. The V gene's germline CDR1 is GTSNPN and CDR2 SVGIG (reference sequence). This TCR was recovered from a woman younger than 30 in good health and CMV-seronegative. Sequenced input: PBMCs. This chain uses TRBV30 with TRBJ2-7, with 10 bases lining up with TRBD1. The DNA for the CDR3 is TGTGCCTGGTCGGACAGGGGGATCGACGAGCAGTACTTC. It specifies CAWSDRGIDEQYF.